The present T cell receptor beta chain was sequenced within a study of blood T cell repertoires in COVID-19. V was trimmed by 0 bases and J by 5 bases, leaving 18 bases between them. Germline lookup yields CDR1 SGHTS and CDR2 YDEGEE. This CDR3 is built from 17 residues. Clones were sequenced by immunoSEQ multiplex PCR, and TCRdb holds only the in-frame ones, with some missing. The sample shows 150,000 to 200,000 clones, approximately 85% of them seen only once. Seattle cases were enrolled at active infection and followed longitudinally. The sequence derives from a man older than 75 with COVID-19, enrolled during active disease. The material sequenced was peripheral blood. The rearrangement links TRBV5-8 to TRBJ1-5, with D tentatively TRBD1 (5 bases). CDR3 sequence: CASSLAWGVKWDQPQHF. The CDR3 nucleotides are TGTGCCAGCAGCTTGGCCTGGGGGGTTAAATGGGATCAGCCCCAGCATTTT.